Listed here is a single TCR beta chain. Antigen: not known. The length of the CDR3 is 12 residues. The germline V gene has CDR1 MNHEY and CDR2 SMNVEV (reference sequence). V lost 9 bases and J 1 base, leaving 10 bases between the germline ends. This sample is drawn from a study of T-cell memory formation after mild COVID-19. Study-wide results and caveats: CD8+ contracting clones occupied EMRA, while CD4+ ones occupied mainly CM and EM.

UMIs and sample barcodes were carried by the TCR alpha and TCR beta cDNA libraries that 5'RACE produced using constant-segment primers. Each CDR3 protein gets one entry after TCRdb re-called the 5' RACE reads with MiXCR. The table lists some 490,000 distinct CDR3 sequences, 15% to 20% of them singletons, with approximately 13% in the top ten. The chain uses TRBV27 and TRBJ2-7, with TRBD1 as a possible D gene (6 bases). This sequence originates from an adult woman who had mild COVID-19 (a few samples of this study predate the infection). Cell type and time point are not known. Sequencing was done on a sample of PBMCs or a T cell subset sorted from them (not recorded which). As DNA, the CDR3 is TGTGCCAGTGGACAGCCTTCCTACGAGCAGTACTTC. Its translation is CASGQPSYEQYF.